Given below is one T cell receptor (beta chain) in context. Antigen specificity is unknown. Produced via immunoSEQ multiplex PCR; TCRdb's table is partial and in-frame only. The sample yields around 1.6 million clones, 95% to 99% seen once. This entry comes from a study of shared clonotypes between healthy human individuals. Looking at the study overall: Each donor had three CD4 naive, three CD4 memory, two CD8 naive and one CD8 memory plate.

Donors comprised healthy HIV-negative adults lacking recent acute infections or vaccinations. The germline V gene encodes CDR1 SGDLS and CDR2 YYNGEE. The CDR3 totals 16 residues. The germline V and J ends were trimmed by 0 bases and 4 bases, with 13 bases remaining between them. Whole-study findings and limits: Across four donors, naive CD4 shared roughly 5.2%, naive CD8 less than 4%, memory CD4 about 2.5%, memory CD8 about 0.38%. Relative to their counterparts shared across all four donors, non-shared clonotypes exhibited diminished generation probabilities.

The chain combines TRBV9 with TRBJ2-2, with TRBD2 as a possible D gene (5 bases). This receptor was taken from a man aged 25 to 40 in good health. Sequencing was carried out using naive CD4+ T cells sorted from blood. The subset denotes: CD45RA+ positively selected. The CDR3 is CASSVDTGSGTGELFF. The CDR3 region has the DNA TGTGCCAGCAGCGTAGATACGGGGTCGGGCACCGGGGAGCTGTTTTTT.